This T cell receptor (beta chain) was sequenced during a study of OX40 agonist ivuxolimab in advanced cancers. Looking at the study overall: Patients' therapy was ivuxolimab, an antibody that acts as an agonist of OX40 (CD134).

The length of the CDR3 is 15 residues. Trimming left V 2 bases short and J 0 bases short, with 11 bases between. CDR1 SGHRS and CDR2 YFSETQ come from the germline V gene. Generated by immunoSEQ multiplex PCR, the TCRdb table keeps only in-frame clones and is missing some. Of some 67,000 clones in the sample, 70% to 90% were seen once. The specimen comprised CD4+ or CD8+ T cells sorted from blood, sampled in a trial of the OX40 agonist ivuxolimab. The rearrangement joins TRBV5-1 to TRBJ1-1; unclear D gene. This receptor was identified in an adult with an advanced solid tumor such as melanoma, head and neck, liver or kidney cancer. The CDR3 protein is CASSFNGGMNTEAFF. DNA of the CDR3: TGCGCCAGCAGCTTTAACGGAGGGATGAACACTGAAGCTTTCTTT.